One sample yielded the 10 T cell receptor beta chains listed below, sequenced in a study of cytomegalovirus exposure and HLA in healthy donors. Researchers ran the PCR with 60 Vbeta and 13 Jbeta primers. Here immunoSEQ multiplex PCR was the method, and the copy in TCRdb shows in-frame clones only, minus some. The sample totals 130,000 or so clones. The specimen was PBMCs. The origin of the receptors is a man aged 18 to 29 in good health and CMV-seronegative.

The chain uses TRBV6-5 and TRBJ2-6; possibly TRBD2 for D (6 bases). The CDR3 extends over 15 amino acids. Germline V CDR1 and CDR2: MNHEY, SVGAGI. Trimming took 2 bases from V and 5 from J, leaving 10 bases between them. This CDR3 is CASSYQGGRANVLTF. The CDR3, as DNA: TGTGCCAGCAGTTACCAGGGAGGAAGGGCCAACGTCCTGACTTTC.

This sequence joins TRBV5-6 and TRBJ2-7, with TRBD2 matching 8 bases. The junction had 14 bases not matched to a gene; V was cut back by 5 bases and J by 7 bases. Germline lookup yields CDR1 SGHDT and CDR2 YYEEEE. This CDR3 has 15 amino acids. The CDR3 loop is CASSRAGGAREEQYF. CDR3 in DNA: TGTGCCAGCAGTAGGGCCGGGGGGGCGCGAGAAGAGCAGTACTTC.

The chain links TRBV5-1 to TRBJ2-3; 10 nucleotides align to TRBD2. The CDR3 is 16 residues long. The germline CDR1 and CDR2 sequences are SGHRS and YFSETQ. J was trimmed by 2 bases and V by 3 bases; bases with no gene match: 6. Written as DNA, the CDR3 is TGCGCCAGCAGCTCCGGACTAGCGGCCCCCACAGATACGCAGTATTTT. Translating it yields CASSSGLAAPTDTQYF.

V and J are TRBV4-1 and TRBJ2-5, with TRBD2 matching 9 bases. The better agreement between TRBJ2-7 and the DNA end casts doubt on the J call. The length of the CDR3 is 15 residues. Per germline, CDR1 MGHRA and CDR2 YSYEKL. Here the CDR3 reads CASSQFERGAYEQYF. The CDR3 DNA sequence: TGCGCCAGCAGCCAATTTGAGCGGGGGGCCTACGAGCAGTACTTC.

This chain joins TRBV7-3 and TRBJ2-2, with D uncertain. The germline V gene encodes CDR1 SGHTA and CDR2 FQGTGA. Trimming left V 5 bases short and J 2 bases short, with 3 bases between. This CDR3 contains 12 residues. The CDR3 spells CASSINTGELFF. In nucleotides, the CDR3 is TGTGCCAGCAGCATAAACACCGGGGAGCTGTTTTTT. Full variable domain (outside the CDR3, taken from reference TRBV7-3 and TRBJ2-2): GAGVSQTPSNKVTEKGKYVELRCDPISGHTALYWYRQSLGQGPEFLIYFQGTGAADDSGLPNDRFFAVRPEGSVSTLKIQRTERGDSAVYLCASSINTGELFFGEGSRLTVL.

The V gene is TRBV28, the J gene TRBJ2-2, with D possibly matching TRBD1 (5 bases). The CDR3 has 13 amino acids. Germline V gene sequence: CDR1 MDHEN, CDR2 SYDVKM. The ends were cut back, 3 bases at V and 8 bases at J, with 10 bases in the middle. CDR3 loop: CASSLLGVGELFF. The CDR3 DNA reads TGTGCCAGCAGTTTGTTAGGGGTGGGGGAGCTGTTTTTT.

This chain uses TRBV25-1 with TRBJ1-6; 7 nucleotides match TRBD1. The V and J ends lost 9 bases and 9 bases, in that order; junction bases with no gene match: 8. CDR3 length: 13 amino acids. The germline CDR1 and CDR2 sequences are MGHDK and SYGVNS. The CDR3 loop reads CASHFNRGSPLHF. The CDR3 DNA reads as TGTGCCAGTCACTTTAACAGGGGTTCACCCCTCCACTTT.

In nucleotides, the CDR3 is TGCGCCAGCAGCTTGGCTGAAGGGAGGGCTGCCAAAAACATTCAGTACTTC. Its translation is CASSLAEGRAAKNIQYF. The V call is TRBV5-1, the J call TRBJ2-4; 7 nucleotides line up with TRBD2. V shed 0 bases, J shed 1 base, and the junction held 7 bases outside the gene matches. CDR1 is SGHRS, CDR2 YFSETQ, per germline. CDR3 length equals 17 residues.

Note on this clone: Other DNA sequences in the same sample also yield this CDR3. The chain combines TRBV28 with TRBJ1-1, with D perhaps matching TRBD1 (5 bases). The CDR3 extends over 12 amino acids. Trimming cost V 5 bases and J 5 bases, with 9 bases left between them. The V gene's germline CDR1 is MDHEN and CDR2 SYDVKM. CDR3 coding DNA: TGTGCCAGCAGTCCTACAGGTACTGAAGCTTTCTTT. Encoded protein: CASSPTGTEAFF.

V and J are TRBV7-2 and TRBJ2-6; D unclear. Germline CDR1 SGHTA, CDR2 FQGNSA. This CDR3 has 14 amino acids. The V gene lost 3 bases and the J gene lost 1 base, with 4 bases spanning the gap. The CDR3 protein is CASSLASGANVLTF. The CDR3 DNA sequence: TGTGCCAGCAGCTTGGCTTCTGGGGCCAACGTCCTGACTTTC.